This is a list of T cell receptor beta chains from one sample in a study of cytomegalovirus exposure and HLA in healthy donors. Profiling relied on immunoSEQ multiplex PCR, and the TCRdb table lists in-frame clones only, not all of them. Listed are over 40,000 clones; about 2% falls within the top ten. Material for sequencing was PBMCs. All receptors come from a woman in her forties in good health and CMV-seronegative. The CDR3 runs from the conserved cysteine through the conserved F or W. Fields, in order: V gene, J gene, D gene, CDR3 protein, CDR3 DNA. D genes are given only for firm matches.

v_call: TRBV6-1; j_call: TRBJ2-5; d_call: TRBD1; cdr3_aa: CASSDTPGQGYF; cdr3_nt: TGTGCCAGCAGTGATACTCCGGGACAGGGGTACTTC
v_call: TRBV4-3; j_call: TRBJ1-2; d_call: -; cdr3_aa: CASRPGDSLGSTF; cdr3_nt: TGCGCCAGCAGACCTGGGGACTCGTTAGGTTCCACCTTC
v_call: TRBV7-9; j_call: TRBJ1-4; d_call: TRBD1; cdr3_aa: CASSRDRVEGKLFF; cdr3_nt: TGTGCCAGCAGCCGGGACAGGGTGGAGGGAAAACTGTTTTTT
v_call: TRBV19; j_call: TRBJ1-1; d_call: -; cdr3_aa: CASSPEQGLGTEAFF; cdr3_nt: TGTGCCAGTAGTCCCGAACAGGGATTGGGCACTGAAGCTTTCTTT
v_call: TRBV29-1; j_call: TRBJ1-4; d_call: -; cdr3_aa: CSARGGFQEKLFF; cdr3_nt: TGCAGCGCAAGGGGAGGCTTTCAGGAAAAACTGTTTTTT
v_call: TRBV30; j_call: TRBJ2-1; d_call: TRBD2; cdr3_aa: CAWSVGLAGVYNEQFF; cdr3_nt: TGTGCCTGGAGTGTTGGGCTAGCGGGCGTCTACAATGAGCAGTTCTTC
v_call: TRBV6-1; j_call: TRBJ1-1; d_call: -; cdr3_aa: CASQVRGRDTEAFF; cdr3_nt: TGTGCCAGCCAAGTCAGGGGCAGGGACACTGAAGCTTTCTTT
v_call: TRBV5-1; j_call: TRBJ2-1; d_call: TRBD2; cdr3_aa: CASSSAGGWGNEQFF; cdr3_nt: TGCGCCAGCAGCTCCGCGGGAGGATGGGGCAATGAGCAGTTCTTC
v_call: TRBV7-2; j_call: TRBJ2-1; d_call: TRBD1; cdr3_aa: CASSIKRDRGNGEQFF; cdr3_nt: TGTGCCAGCAGCATTAAAAGGGACAGGGGTAATGGTGAGCAGTTCTTC
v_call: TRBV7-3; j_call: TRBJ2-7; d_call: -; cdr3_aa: CASSRSGGRQYF; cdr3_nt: TGTGCCAGCAGCCGTTCAGGGGGGAGGCAGTACTTC
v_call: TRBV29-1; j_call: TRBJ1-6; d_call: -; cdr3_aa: CSVLTGYNSPLHF; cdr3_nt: TGCAGCGTTTTGACAGGTTATAATTCACCCCTCCACTTT
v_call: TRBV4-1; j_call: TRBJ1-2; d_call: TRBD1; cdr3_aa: CASSYGDRDDGYTF; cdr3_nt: TGCGCCAGCAGTTATGGGGACAGGGATGATGGCTACACCTTC
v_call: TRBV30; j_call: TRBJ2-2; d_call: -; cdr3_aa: CAWSFSPRQAANTGELFF; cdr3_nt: TGTGCCTGGAGTTTCTCCCCTAGACAGGCCGCGAACACCGGGGAGCTGTTTTTT
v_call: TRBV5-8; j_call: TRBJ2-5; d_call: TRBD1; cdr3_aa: CASSSRGQQETQYF; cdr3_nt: TGTGCCAGCAGCTCCAGGGGGCAGCAAGAGACCCAGTACTTC
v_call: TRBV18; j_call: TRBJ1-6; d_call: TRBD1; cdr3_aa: CASSEMDRGYNSPLHF; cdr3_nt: TGTGCCAGCTCAGAGATGGACAGGGGGTATAATTCACCCCTCCACTTT
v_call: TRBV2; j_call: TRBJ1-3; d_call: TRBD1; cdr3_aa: CASSAGQEFTIYF; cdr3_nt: TGTGCCAGCAGTGCCGGACAGGAGTTCACCATATATTTT
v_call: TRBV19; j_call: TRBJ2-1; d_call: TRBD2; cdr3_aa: CASRGASGGSSYNEQFF; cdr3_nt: TGTGCCAGTAGGGGGGCTAGCGGGGGGAGCTCCTACAATGAGCAGTTCTTC
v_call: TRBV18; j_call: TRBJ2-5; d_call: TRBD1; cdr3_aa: CASNRDSQETQYF; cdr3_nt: TGTGCCAGCAACCGGGACAGCCAAGAGACCCAGTACTTC
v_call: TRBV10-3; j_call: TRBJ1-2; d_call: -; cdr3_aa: CATSPAMLETYGYTF; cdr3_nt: TGTGCCACCTCACCGGCAATGTTGGAGACCTATGGCTACACCTTC
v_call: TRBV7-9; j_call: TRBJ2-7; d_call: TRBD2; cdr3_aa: CASSRLARGTYEQYF; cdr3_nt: TGTGCCAGCAGCCGACTAGCTCGGGGGACCTACGAGCAGTACTTC
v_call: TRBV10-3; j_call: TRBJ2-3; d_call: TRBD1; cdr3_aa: CAISLGQGSTDTQYF; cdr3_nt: TGTGCCATCAGTCTGGGACAGGGGAGCACAGATACGCAGTATTTT